The 25 T cell receptor beta chains reported below all come from one sample, sequenced in a study of blood T cell repertoires in COVID-19. Measured with immunoSEQ multiplex PCR; TCRdb has only the in-frame clones, and not every one. The top ten hold about 3.8% of the sample, which has 110,000 or so clones, about 85% seen once. Sequencing was done on a sample of peripheral blood. These receptors were obtained from a man aged 50 to 59 with acute or convalescent COVID-19.

The chain couples TRBV29-1 to TRBJ1-5; D is unresolved. The CDR3 is 12 amino acids. V was clipped by 4 bases and J by 7 bases, with 11 bases between them. The V gene's germline CDR1 is SQVTM and CDR2 ANQGSEA. The CDR3 DNA follows: TGCAGCGTTGCTAGAGGTGACCAGCCCCAGCATTTT. Its protein product is CSVARGDQPQHF.

This chain uses TRBV5-8 with TRBJ2-1, with 9 bases that match TRBD2. CDR1 is SGHTS, CDR2 YDEGEE, per germline. With V trimmed by 5 bases and J by 3 bases, 12 bases remained unmatched. The CDR3 consists of 17 residues. The CDR3 DNA reads as TGTGCCAGCAGGTGGATAGCGGGAGAATTGTACTACAATGAGCAGTTCTTC. It codes for CASRWIAGELYYNEQFF.

This clone was observed a single time. J is TRBJ1-2 and V is TRBV14; D is perhaps TRBD1 (5 bases). Germline V CDR1 and CDR2: SGHDN, FVKESK. V gave up 0 bases and J gave up 3 bases, with 8 bases separating them. The CDR3 has 14 amino acids. CDR3 nucleotide sequence: TGTGCCAGCAGCCAAGAGCCCAGGGACTATGGCTACACCTTC. It yields the protein CASSQEPRDYGYTF.

The chain recombines TRBV6-2 or TRBV6-3 with TRBJ2-7, with 12 bases identical to TRBD2. With V trimmed by 4 bases and J by 3 bases, 7 bases remained unmatched. CDR3 length: 16 residues. CDR1 is MNHEY and CDR2 is SVGEGT in the germline V gene. The CDR3 DNA reads as TGTGCCAGCAGTTCCGCCAGACTAGCGGGGGACTACGAGCAGTACTTC. It translates to CASSSARLAGDYEQYF.

The chain recombines TRBV5-8 with TRBJ2-1, with 7 bases fitting TRBD2. Germline loops: CDR1 SGHTS, CDR2 YDEGEE. J lost 8 bases, V lost 2 bases, and 10 bases had no gene match. The CDR3 extends over 15 amino acids. The CDR3 region is CASSLGGRALDEQFF. DNA for the CDR3: TGTGCCAGCAGCTTAGGAGGGAGGGCTTTGGATGAGCAGTTCTTC.

V is TRBV27 and J is TRBJ2-7; a possible D gene is TRBD1 (5 bases). Germline V gene data show CDR1 as MNHEY and CDR2 as SMNVEV (reference sequence). This CDR3 comprises 13 residues. Trimming cost V 3 bases and J 1 base, with 7 bases left between them. The CDR3 loop is CASSFPGSYEQYF. The CDR3 DNA follows: TGTGCCAGCAGTTTTCCAGGGTCCTACGAGCAGTACTTC.

The chain joins TRBV6-6 to TRBJ2-1; 7 nucleotides agree with TRBD2. The junction had 12 bases not matched to a gene; V was cut back by 6 bases and J by 4 bases. The germline V gene has CDR1 MNHNY and CDR2 SVGAGI (reference sequence). The CDR3 loop spans 16 amino acids. As DNA, the CDR3 is TGTGCCAGCAGCCGCCCGACTAGCCACGAATACAATGAGCAGTTCTTC. Protein product: CASSRPTSHEYNEQFF.

The chain has TRBV25-1 and TRBJ1-3; 7 bases match TRBD1. V shed 7 bases, J shed 0 bases, and the junction held 3 bases outside the gene matches. This CDR3 region has 14 residues. The germline V gene encodes CDR1 MGHDK and CDR2 SYGVNS. The CDR3 DNA sequence: TGTGCCAGCACTAGGACAGGCTCTGGAAACACCATATATTTT. This translates into CASTRTGSGNTIYF.

DNA for the CDR3: TGTGCCAGCAGCGACACCAATTACAGGGGAAGCTATGGCTACACCTTC. It is translated as CASSDTNYRGSYGYTF. The rearrangement joins TRBV6-6 to TRBJ1-2; 7 positions match TRBD1. V lost 6 bases and J lost 4; bases outside the gene matches: 14. Germline-derived CDR1 and CDR2 are MNHNY and SVGAGI (reference sequence). CDR3 length: 16 residues.

V and J are TRBV19 and TRBJ2-2; a weak D match, TRBD1 (6 bases). This CDR3 has 13 residues. Trimming stripped 8 bases from V and 7 bases from J, with 14 bases between. Germline values: CDR1 LNHDA, CDR2 SQIVND (reference sequence). The CDR3, as DNA: TGTGCCAGTGGGTCAGGGGCTAACGGGGAGCTGTTTTTT. Translated: CASGSGANGELFF.

The chain uses TRBV7-6 and TRBJ2-7; 12 bases align to TRBD1. Per germline, CDR1 SGHVS and CDR2 FNYEAQ. CDR3 length: 16 residues. V shed 5 bases, J shed 7 bases, and the junction held 12 bases outside the gene matches. The CDR3, as DNA: TGTGCCAGCAGCGCAGGAACGGGACAGGGGGCCTTTGAGCAGTACTTC. Translation: CASSAGTGQGAFEQYF.

The genes are TRBV11-2 and TRBJ2-1; the D gene is possibly TRBD1 (6 bases). V lost 5 bases, J lost 5 bases, and 10 bases lay in between. CDR1 and CDR2 from the germline V gene are SGHAT and FQNNGV. This CDR3 has 13 amino acids. CDR3 loop: CASSPDSHNEQFF. The CDR3 DNA follows: TGTGCCAGCAGCCCGGACAGTCACAATGAGCAGTTCTTC.

This clone appeared a few times. This chain uses TRBV2 with TRBJ2-1, with 14 bases that match TRBD2. The CDR3 contains 17 residues. Germline values: CDR1 SNHLY, CDR2 FYNNEI. The V gene end was trimmed by 11 bases and the J gene end by 4 bases; junction bases not matched to a gene: 13. The CDR3: CARSDGLAGGTYNEQFF. CDR3 DNA: TGTGCCCGATCGGATGGACTAGCGGGGGGCACATACAATGAGCAGTTCTTC.

The V call is TRBV19, the J call TRBJ1-1, with TRBD1 matching 10 bases. This CDR3 contains 15 residues. The V gene's germline CDR1 is LNHDA and CDR2 SQIVND (reference sequence). With 5 bases clipped from V and 7 bases from J, the junction kept 10 bases outside the gene matches. The CDR3 here is CASSGPWTGGGEAFF. The CDR3 nucleotides are TGTGCCAGTAGTGGTCCTTGGACAGGGGGAGGTGAAGCTTTCTTT.

The chain carries TRBV5-1 and TRBJ1-3; tentative D call: TRBD1 (6 bases). Germline CDR1 is SGHRS and CDR2 is YFSETQ. CDR3 length: 17 residues. V lost 0 bases and J 0 bases, leaving 13 bases between the germline ends. The CDR3 nucleotides are TGCGCCAGCAGCTTGGCCGGGGCAGGGGTCTCTGGAAACACCATATATTTT. Protein product: CASSLAGAGVSGNTIYF.

This clone was seen only once. The gene calls are TRBV10-3 and TRBJ2-5; 10 bases fit TRBD1. Germline V gene lookup returns CDR1 ENHRY and CDR2 SYGVKD. Unmatched junction bases numbered 6, after V lost 3 bases and J lost 2 bases. This CDR3 is built from 16 residues. The CDR3 coding sequence is TGTGCCATCAGTGACCCCGGGACAGGGGCTCAAGAGACCCAGTACTTC. It is translated as CAISDPGTGAQETQYF.

The chain combines TRBV7-3 with TRBJ2-1; D unclear. The CDR3 runs 13 residues. CDR1 is SGHTA, CDR2 FQGTGA, per germline. Trimming shortened V by 5 bases and J by 8 bases, and 13 bases separated the two germline ends. The CDR3 sequence: CASSRNLLDEQFF. The CDR3 nucleotides are TGTGCCAGCAGCCGAAACCTATTGGATGAGCAGTTCTTC. The variable domain in full, completed from reference TRBV7-3 and TRBJ2-1, reads GAGVSQTPSNKVTEKGKYVELRCDPISGHTALYWYRQSLGQGPEFLIYFQGTGAADDSGLPNDRFFAVRPEGSVSTLKIQRTERGDSAVYLCASSRNLLDEQFFGPGTRLTVL.

This chain connects TRBV7-8 to TRBJ1-5; D unresolved. Trimming stripped 0 bases from V and 5 bases from J, with 14 bases between. Germline assignment: CDR1 SGHVS and CDR2 FQNEAQ. The CDR3 sequence is 16 residues long. CDR3 amino acids: CASSLAWVEGDQPQHF. The CDR3 nucleotides are TGTGCCAGCAGCTTAGCGTGGGTCGAGGGAGATCAGCCCCAGCATTTT.

The rearrangement joins TRBV5-4 to TRBJ2-1; TRBD2 is a possible D gene (6 bases). CDR3 length equals 13 residues. CDR1 SGHNT and CDR2 YYREEE come from the germline V gene (reference sequence). Trimming stripped 0 bases from V and 5 bases from J, with 6 bases between. The CDR3 region is CASSLGLDNEQFF. CDR3 in DNA: TGTGCCAGCAGCTTGGGACTAGACAATGAGCAGTTCTTC.

This rearrangement joins TRBV18 to TRBJ2-1; a possible D gene is TRBD2 (6 bases). The V end was cut by 3 bases, the J end by 0 bases, with 9 bases between. The CDR3 has 15 residues. The germline V gene has CDR1 KGHSH and CDR2 LQKENI. The CDR3 region has the DNA TGTGCCAGCTCACCGGGACTTGACTCCTACAATGAGCAGTTCTTC. It yields the protein CASSPGLDSYNEQFF.

CDR3 sequence (DNA): TGTGCCAGCAGCCAAGGTTACAGGGGGCCAGATGGCTACACCTTC. Its protein product is CASSQGYRGPDGYTF. This sequence joins TRBV3-1 (or the pseudogene TRBV3-2) and TRBJ1-2; 9 positions agree with TRBD1. The CDR3 totals 15 residues. J gave up 6 bases and V 1 base, and 6 bases lay outside the gene matches. In germline, CDR1 is LGHDT, CDR2 YNNKEL (reference sequence).

V gene TRBV5-4 combines with J gene TRBJ1-2; D gene ambiguous. V was pared by 0 bases and J by 2 bases, with 8 bases between. From germline, CDR1 is SGHNT and CDR2 YYREEE (reference sequence). This CDR3 spans 14 amino acids. DNA for the CDR3: TGTGCCAGCAGCTTGGCGGGGTACAACTATGGCTACACCTTC. Translated: CASSLAGYNYGYTF.

V and J are TRBV5-1 and TRBJ1-1, with 7 bases matching TRBD1. Trimming removed 5 bases from V and 2 bases from J; junction bases left unmatched: 9. Germline lookup yields CDR1 SGHRS and CDR2 YFSETQ. The CDR3 is 15 amino acids. The DNA of the CDR3 is TGCGCCAGCAGAACAGGGGAACTAGGCAACACTGAAGCTTTCTTT. Its protein is CASRTGELGNTEAFF.

The chain recombines TRBV18 with TRBJ2-6; possible D gene TRBD2, 6 bases. CDR1 is KGHSH, CDR2 LQKENI, per germline. The CDR3 covers 16 residues. The V and J ends lost 6 bases and 0 bases respectively, with 12 bases between them. The CDR3 here is CASSRDLSSGANVLTF. CDR3 bases: TGTGCCAGCTCCCGGGACTTAAGCTCTGGGGCCAACGTCCTGACTTTC.

The rearrangement joins TRBV21-1 to TRBJ2-1; the DNA was not used to check the table's D call, TRBD2. TRBV21-1 is termed a pseudogene. The CDR3 sequence is 15 residues long. As DNA, the CDR3 is TGTGCCAGCAGCAAAACGGGACTAGCACTCAATGAGCAGTTCTTC. Translating gives CASSKTGLALNEQFF.